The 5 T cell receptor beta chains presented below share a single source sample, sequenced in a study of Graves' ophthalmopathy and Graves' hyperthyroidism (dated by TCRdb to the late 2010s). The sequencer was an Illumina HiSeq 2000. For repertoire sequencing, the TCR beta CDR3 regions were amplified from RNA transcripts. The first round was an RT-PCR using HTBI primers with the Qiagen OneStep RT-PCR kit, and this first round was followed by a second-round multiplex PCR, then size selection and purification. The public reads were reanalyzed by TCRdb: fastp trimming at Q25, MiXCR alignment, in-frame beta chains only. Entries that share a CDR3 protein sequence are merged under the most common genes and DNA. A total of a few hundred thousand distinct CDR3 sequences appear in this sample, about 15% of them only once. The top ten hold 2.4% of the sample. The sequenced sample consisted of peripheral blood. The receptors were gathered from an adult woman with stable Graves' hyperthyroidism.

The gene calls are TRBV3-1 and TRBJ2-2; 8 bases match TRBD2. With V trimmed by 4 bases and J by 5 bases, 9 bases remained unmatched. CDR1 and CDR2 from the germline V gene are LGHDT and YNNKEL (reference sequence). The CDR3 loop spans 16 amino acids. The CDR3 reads CASSLAAGVGTGELFF. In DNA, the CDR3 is TGTGCCAGCAGCCTCGCAGCGGGAGTGGGTACCGGGGAGCTGTTTTTT.

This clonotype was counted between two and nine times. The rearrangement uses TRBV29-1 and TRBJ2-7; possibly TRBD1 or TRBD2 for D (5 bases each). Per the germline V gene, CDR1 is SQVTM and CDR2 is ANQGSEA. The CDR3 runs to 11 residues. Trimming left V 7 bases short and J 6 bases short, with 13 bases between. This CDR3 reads CSGGMGFEQYF. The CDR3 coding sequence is TGCAGCGGGGGGATGGGATTCGAGCAGTACTTC.

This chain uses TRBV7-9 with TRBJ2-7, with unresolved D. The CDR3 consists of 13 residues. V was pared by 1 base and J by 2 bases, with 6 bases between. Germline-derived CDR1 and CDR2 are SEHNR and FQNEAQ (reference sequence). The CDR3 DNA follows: TGTGCCAGCAGCTTAGACATTCCCTACGAGCAGTACTTC. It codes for CASSLDIPYEQYF. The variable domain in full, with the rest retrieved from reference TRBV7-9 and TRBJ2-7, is DTGVSQNPRHKITKRGQNVTFRCDPISEHNRLYWYRQTLGQGPEFLTYFQNEAQLEKSRLLSDRFSAERPKGSFSTLEIQRTEQGDSAMYLCASSLDIPYEQYFGPGTRLTVT.

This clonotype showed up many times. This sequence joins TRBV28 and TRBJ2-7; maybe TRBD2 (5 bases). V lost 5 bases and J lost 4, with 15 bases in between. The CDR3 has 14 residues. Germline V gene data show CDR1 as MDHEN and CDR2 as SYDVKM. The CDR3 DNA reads TGTGCCAGCAGTCCCTCACCCCGGGGATACGAGCAGTACTTC. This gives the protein CASSPSPRGYEQYF.

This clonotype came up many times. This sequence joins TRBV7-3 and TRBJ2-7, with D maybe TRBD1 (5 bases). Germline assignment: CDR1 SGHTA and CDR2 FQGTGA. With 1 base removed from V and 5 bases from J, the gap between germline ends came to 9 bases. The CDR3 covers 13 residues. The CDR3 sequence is CASSLRRGHEQYF. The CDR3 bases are TGTGCCAGCAGCTTAAGAAGGGGTCACGAGCAGTACTTC.